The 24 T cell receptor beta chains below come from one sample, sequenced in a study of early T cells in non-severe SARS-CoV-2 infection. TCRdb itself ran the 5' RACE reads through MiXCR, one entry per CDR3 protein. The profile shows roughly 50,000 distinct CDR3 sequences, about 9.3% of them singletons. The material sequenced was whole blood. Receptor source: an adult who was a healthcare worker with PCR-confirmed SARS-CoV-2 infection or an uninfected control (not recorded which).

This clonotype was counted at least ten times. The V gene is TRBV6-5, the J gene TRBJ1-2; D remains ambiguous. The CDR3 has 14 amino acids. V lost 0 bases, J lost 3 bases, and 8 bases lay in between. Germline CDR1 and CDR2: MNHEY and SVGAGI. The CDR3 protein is CASSYSNRDYGYTF. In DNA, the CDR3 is TGTGCCAGCAGTTACTCGAACCGTGACTATGGCTACACCTTC.

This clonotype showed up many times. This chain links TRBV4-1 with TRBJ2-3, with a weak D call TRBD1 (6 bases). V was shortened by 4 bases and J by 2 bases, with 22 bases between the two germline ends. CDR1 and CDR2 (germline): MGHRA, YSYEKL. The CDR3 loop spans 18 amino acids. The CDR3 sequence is CASSPTFGQTGFTDTQYF. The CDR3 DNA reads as TGCGCCAGCAGCCCGACCTTTGGACAGACAGGATTCACAGATACGCAGTATTTT.

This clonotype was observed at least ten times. The CDR3 here is CASSERQGVGSPLHF. For the CDR3, the DNA is TGTGCCAGCAGTGAAAGACAGGGGGTAGGGTCACCCCTCCACTTT. This chain connects TRBV2 to TRBJ1-6, with 9 bases matching TRBD1. Trimming removed 2 bases from V and 10 bases from J; junction bases left unmatched: 6. The germline gives CDR1 SNHLY, CDR2 FYNNEI. The CDR3 is 15 amino acids.

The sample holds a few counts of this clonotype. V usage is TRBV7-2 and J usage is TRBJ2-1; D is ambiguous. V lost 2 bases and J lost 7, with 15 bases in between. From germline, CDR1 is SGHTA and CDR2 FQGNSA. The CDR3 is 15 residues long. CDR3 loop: CASSLMLRSSNEQFF. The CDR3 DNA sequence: TGTGCCAGCAGCTTAATGTTAAGGTCTAGTAATGAGCAGTTCTTC.

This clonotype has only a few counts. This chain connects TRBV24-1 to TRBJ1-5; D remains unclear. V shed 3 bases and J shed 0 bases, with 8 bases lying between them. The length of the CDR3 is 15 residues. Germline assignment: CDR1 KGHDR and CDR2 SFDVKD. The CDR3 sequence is CATSDGAVSNQPQHF. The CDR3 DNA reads TGTGCCACCAGTGATGGAGCAGTTAGCAATCAGCCCCAGCATTTT.

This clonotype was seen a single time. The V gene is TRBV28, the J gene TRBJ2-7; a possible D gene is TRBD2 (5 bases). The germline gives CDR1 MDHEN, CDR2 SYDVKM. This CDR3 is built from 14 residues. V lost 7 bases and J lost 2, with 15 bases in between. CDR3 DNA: TGTGCCAGCAACCCACCGGCGAGGGCCTACGAGCAGTACTTC. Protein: CASNPPARAYEQYF.

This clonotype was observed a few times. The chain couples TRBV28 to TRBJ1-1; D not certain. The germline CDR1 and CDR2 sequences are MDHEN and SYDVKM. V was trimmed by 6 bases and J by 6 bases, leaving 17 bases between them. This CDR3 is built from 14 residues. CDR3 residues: CASRTPGANPEAFF. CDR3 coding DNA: TGTGCCAGCAGAACACCCGGAGCAAACCCTGAAGCTTTCTTT. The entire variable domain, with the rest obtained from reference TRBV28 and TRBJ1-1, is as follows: DVKVTQSSRYLVKRTGEKVFLECVQDMDHENMFWYRQDPGLGLRLIYFSYDVKMKEKGDIPEGYSVSREKKERFSLILESASTNQTSMYLCASRTPGANPEAFFGQGTRLTVV.

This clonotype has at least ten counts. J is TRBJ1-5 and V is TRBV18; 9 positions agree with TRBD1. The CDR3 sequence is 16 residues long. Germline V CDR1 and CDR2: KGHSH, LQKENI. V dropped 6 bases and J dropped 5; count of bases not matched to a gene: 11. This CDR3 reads CASSLAGTGIDQPQHF. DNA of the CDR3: TGTGCCAGCTCTCTAGCCGGGACAGGGATTGATCAGCCCCAGCATTTT.

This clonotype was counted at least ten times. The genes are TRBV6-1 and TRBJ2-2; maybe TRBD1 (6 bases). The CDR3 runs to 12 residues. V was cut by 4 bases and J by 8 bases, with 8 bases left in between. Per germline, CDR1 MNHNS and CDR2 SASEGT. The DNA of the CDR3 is TGTGCCAGCAGTGGAGGGACAGGGGAGCTGTTTTTT. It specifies CASSGGTGELFF.

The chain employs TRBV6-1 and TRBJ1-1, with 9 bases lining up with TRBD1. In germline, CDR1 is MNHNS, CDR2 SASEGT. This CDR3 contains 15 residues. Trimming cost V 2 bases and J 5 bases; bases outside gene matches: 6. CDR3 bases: TGTGCCAGCAGTGAATGGGACAGGGCTCGGACTGAAGCTTTCTTT. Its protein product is CASSEWDRARTEAFF.

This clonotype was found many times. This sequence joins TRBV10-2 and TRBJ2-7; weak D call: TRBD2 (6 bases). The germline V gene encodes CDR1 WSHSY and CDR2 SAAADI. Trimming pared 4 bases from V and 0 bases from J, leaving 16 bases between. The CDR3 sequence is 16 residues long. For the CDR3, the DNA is TGCGCCAGCAGTGGGCGGGGAACAGACGGCTCCTACGAGCAGTACTTC. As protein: CASSGRGTDGSYEQYF.

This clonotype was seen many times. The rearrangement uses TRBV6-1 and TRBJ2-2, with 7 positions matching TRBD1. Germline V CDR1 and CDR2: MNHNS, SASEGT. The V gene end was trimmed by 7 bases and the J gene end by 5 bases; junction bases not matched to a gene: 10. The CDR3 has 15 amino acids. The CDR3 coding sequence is TGTGCCAGCACTCGAGGGGGCCTGGGGACCGGGGAGCTGTTTTTT. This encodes CASTRGGLGTGELFF.

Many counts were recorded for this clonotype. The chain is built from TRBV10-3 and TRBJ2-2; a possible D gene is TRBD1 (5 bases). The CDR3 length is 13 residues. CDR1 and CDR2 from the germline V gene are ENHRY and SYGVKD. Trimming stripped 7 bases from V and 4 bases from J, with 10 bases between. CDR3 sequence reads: CAIKIDSTGELFF. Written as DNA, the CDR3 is TGTGCCATCAAGATCGACAGCACCGGGGAGCTGTTTTTT.

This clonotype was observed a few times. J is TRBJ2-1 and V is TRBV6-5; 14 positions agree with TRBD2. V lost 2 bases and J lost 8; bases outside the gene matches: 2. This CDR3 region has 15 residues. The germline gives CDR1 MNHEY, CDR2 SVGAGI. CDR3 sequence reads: CASSYGTSGSYEQFF. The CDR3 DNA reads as TGTGCCAGCAGTTACGGGACTAGCGGGAGTTATGAGCAGTTCTTC.

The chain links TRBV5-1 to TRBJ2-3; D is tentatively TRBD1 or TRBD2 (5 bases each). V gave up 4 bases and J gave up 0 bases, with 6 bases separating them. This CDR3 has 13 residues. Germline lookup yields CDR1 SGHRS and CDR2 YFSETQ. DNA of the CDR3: TGCGCCAGCAGCGAGGGGAGCACAGATACGCAGTATTTT. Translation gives CASSEGSTDTQYF.

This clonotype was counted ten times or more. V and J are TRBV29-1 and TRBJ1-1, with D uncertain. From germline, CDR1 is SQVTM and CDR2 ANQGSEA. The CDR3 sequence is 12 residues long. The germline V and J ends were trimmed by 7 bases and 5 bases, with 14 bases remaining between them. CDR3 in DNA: TGCAGCGGGGCCACGGTTCTGACTGAAGCTTTCTTT. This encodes CSGATVLTEAFF.

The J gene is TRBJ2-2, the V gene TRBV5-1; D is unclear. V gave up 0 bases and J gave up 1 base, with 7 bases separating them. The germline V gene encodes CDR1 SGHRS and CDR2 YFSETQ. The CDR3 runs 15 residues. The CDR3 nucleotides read TGCGCCAGCAGCTTGGCCCAGGAGAACACCGGGGAGCTGTTTTTT. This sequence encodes CASSLAQENTGELFF.

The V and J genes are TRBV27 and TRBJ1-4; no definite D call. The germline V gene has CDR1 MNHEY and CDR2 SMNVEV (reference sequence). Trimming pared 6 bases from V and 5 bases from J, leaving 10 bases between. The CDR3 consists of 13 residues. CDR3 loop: CASRRTLNEKLFF. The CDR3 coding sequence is TGTGCCAGCAGGCGTACCCTGAATGAAAAACTGTTTTTT. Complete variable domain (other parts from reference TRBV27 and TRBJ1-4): EAQVTQNPRYLITVTGKKLTVTCSQNMNHEYMSWYRQDPGLGLRQIYYSMNVEVTDKGDVPEGYKVSRKEKRNFPLILESPSPNQTSLYFCASRRTLNEKLFFGSGTQLSVL.

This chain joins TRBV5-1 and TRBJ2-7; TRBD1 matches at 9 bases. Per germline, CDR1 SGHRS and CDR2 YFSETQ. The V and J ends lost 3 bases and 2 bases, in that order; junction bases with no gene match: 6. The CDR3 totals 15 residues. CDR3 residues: CASSYTGTGTYEQYF. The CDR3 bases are TGCGCCAGCAGCTACACCGGGACAGGGACCTACGAGCAGTACTTC.

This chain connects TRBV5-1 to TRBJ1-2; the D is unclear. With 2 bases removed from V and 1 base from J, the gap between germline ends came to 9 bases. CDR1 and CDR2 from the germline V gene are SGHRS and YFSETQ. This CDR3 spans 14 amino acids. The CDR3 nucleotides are TGCGCCAGCAGCTTAGCGCTTCATAACTATGGCTACACCTTC. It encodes CASSLALHNYGYTF.

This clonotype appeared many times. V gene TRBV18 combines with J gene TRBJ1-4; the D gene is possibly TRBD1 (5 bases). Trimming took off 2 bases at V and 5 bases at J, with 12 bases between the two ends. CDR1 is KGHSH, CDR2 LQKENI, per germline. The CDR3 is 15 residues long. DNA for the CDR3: TGTGCCAGCTCACCATTGTCAGGGCAAAATGAAAAACTGTTTTTT. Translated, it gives CASSPLSGQNEKLFF.

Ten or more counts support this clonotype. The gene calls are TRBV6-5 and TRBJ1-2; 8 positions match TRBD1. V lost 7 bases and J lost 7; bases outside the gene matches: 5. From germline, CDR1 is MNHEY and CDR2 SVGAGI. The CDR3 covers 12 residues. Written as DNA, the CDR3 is TGTGCCAGCACCCCAGGGGGCGGTGGCTACACCTTC. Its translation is CASTPGGGGYTF.

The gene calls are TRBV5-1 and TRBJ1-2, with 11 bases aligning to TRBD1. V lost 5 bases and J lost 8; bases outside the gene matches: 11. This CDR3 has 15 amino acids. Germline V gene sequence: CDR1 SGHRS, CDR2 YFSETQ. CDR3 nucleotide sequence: TGCGCCAGCAGATTTGTCGGACAGGGGGCCACCGGCTACACCTTC. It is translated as CASRFVGQGATGYTF. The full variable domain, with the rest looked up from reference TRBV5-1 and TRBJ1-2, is KAGVTQTPRYLIKTRGQQVTLSCSPISGHRSVSWYQQTPGQGLQFLFEYFSETQRNKGNFPGRFSGRQFSNSRSEMNVSTLELGDSALYLCASRFVGQGATGYTFGSGTRLTVV.

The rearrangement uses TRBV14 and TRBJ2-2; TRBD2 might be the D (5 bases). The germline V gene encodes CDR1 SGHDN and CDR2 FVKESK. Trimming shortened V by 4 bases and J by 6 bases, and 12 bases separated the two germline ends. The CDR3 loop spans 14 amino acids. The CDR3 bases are TGTGCCAGCAGCCCAAGAACTAGGGCCGGGGAGCTGTTTTTT. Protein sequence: CASSPRTRAGELFF. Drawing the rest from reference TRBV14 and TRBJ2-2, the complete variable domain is EAGVTQFPSHSVIEKGQTVTLRCDPISGHDNLYWYRRVMGKEIKFLLHFVKESKQDESGMPNNRFLAERTGGTYSTLKVQPAELEDSGVYFCASSPRTRAGELFFGEGSRLTVL.